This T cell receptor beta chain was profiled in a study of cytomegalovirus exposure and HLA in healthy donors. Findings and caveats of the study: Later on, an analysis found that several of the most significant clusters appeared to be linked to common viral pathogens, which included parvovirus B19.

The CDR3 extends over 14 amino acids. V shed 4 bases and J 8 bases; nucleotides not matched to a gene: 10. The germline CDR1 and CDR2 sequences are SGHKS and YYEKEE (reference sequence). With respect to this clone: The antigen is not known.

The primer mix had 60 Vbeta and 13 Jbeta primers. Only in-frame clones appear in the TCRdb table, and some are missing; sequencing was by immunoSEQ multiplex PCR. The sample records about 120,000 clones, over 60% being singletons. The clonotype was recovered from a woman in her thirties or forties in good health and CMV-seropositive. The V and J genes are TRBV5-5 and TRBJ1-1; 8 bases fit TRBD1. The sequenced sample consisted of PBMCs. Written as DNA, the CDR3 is TGTGCCAGCAGCCCGAAGACAGGGGCCGGAGAAGCTTTCTTT. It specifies CASSPKTGAGEAFF.